This T cell receptor beta chain was captured by sequencing in a study of lung T cells in sarcoidosis with Löfgren's syndrome. This clonotype turned up a few times. The J segment lost 7 bases and the V segment lost 5 bases, leaving 9 bases of the junction unmatched. CDR3 size: 14 residues. Via MiXCR, TCRdb re-called the reads, giving one row per CDR3 protein. The sample holds approximately 19,000 distinct CDR3 sequences, less than 25% seen once. The clonotype comes from a human donor with sarcoidosis (Löfgren's syndrome or another form), or a control subject (not recorded which). Sequenced: CD4+ T cells from PBMCs. V is TRBV12-3 or TRBV12-4 and J is TRBJ1-1, with 8 bases fitting TRBD1. The CDR3 DNA reads TGTGCCAGCAGTCCCCCGACAGGGGTTGGTGAAGCTTTCTTT. This codes for CASSPPTGVGEAFF.